The T cell receptor beta chain described here comes from a study of blood T cell repertoires in COVID-19. Using immunoSEQ multiplex PCR, the repertoire was profiled, and TCRdb retains in-frame clones only, with some absent. The data hold 400,000 to 450,000 clones, with approximately 90% observed a single time. Germline trimming cut 4 bases from V and 3 bases from J; bases unmatched to any gene: 4. Looked up from germline, CDR1 is SGHTA and CDR2 is FQGNSA. There are 14 residues in the CDR3. Sequenced material: PBMCs or T cells enriched from blood (not recorded which). The chain employs TRBV7-2 and TRBJ2-7; 9 bases map to TRBD1. This clonotype was sampled from a man aged 30 to 39 who had recovered from COVID-19. Here the CDR3 reads CASSSTGGNYEQYF. The CDR3 bases are TGTGCCAGCAGCTCTACAGGGGGCAACTACGAGCAGTACTTC. Full variable domain (missing parts from reference TRBV7-2 and TRBJ2-7): GAGVSQSPSNKVTEKGKDVELRCDPISGHTALYWYRQSLGQGLEFLIYFQGNSAPDKSGLPSDRFSAERTGGSVSTLTIQRTQQEDSAVYLCASSSTGGNYEQYFGPGTRLTVT.